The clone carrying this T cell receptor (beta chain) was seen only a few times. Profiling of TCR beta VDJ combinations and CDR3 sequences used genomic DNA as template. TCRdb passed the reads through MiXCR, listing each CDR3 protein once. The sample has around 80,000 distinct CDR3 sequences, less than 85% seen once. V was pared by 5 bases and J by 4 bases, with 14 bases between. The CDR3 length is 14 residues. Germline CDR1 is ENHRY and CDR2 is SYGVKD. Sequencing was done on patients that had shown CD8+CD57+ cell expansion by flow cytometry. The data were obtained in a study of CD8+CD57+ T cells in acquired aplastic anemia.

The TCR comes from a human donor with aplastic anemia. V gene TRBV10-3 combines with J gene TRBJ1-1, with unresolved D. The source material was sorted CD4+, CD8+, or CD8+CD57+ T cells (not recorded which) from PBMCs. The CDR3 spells CAISIGISATEAFF. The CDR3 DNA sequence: TGTGCCATCAGTATCGGGATTTCGGCCACTGAAGCTTTCTTT.